The 17 T cell receptor beta chains below all came from one sample that was sequenced in a study of cytomegalovirus exposure and HLA in healthy donors. The PCR was carried out with 60 Vbeta primers and 13 Jbeta primers. Clones were sequenced by immunoSEQ multiplex PCR, and TCRdb holds only the in-frame ones, with some missing. The sample has more than 95,000 clones; roughly 74% are singletons. The sequencing input was PBMCs. The receptors derive from a woman in her 70s in good health and CMV-seropositive.

Turning to this clone: Other DNA sequences within the sample encode an identical CDR3. The chain has TRBV28 and TRBJ1-4; 7 bases align to TRBD1. Germline V gene data show CDR1 as MDHEN and CDR2 as SYDVKM. The length of the CDR3 is 14 residues. The CDR3 is CATGTGQGDEKLFF. The CDR3 DNA sequence: TGTGCTACCGGGACGGGGCAGGGGGATGAAAAACTGTTTTTT. Together with reference TRBV28 and TRBJ1-4, the CDR3 gives the full variable domain: DVKVTQSSRYLVKRTGEKVFLECVQDMDHENMFWYRQDPGLGLRLIYFSYDVKMKEKGDIPEGYSVSREKKERFSLILESASTNQTSMYLCATGTGQGDEKLFFGSGTQLSVL.

This chain joins TRBV9 and TRBJ2-1, with D unresolved. V lost 0 bases to trimming and J lost 6 bases, with 10 bases between them. Germline CDR1 reads SGDLS; CDR2 reads YYNGEE. CDR3 size: 14 residues. CDR3 nucleotide sequence: TGTGCCAGCAGCGTAGCCCCACGAGGCAATGAGCAGTTCTTC. Its protein product is CASSVAPRGNEQFF.

Relative to its sample, this clone is large. The genes are TRBV5-6 and TRBJ2-7; 10 bases line up with TRBD1. With V trimmed by 2 bases and J by 3 bases, 5 bases remained unmatched. The length of the CDR3 is 15 residues. Germline values: CDR1 SGHDT, CDR2 YYEEEE. In nucleotides, the CDR3 is TGTGCCAGCAGCTTCTCCGGGACAGGGGACTACGAGCAGTACTTC. Translation: CASSFSGTGDYEQYF. The complete variable domain, with remaining parts taken from reference TRBV5-6 and TRBJ2-7, reads DAGVTQSPTHLIKTRGQQVTLRCSPKSGHDTVSWYQQALGQGPQFIFQYYEEEERQRGNFPDRFSGHQFPNYSSELNVNALLLGDSALYLCASSFSGTGDYEQYFGPGTRLTVT.

The J gene is TRBJ2-7, the V gene TRBV5-1; 11 positions agree with TRBD2. V was clipped by 2 bases and J by 6 bases; unmatched bases: 4. Germline V lookup: CDR1 SGHRS, CDR2 YFSETQ. The CDR3 is 14 residues long. The CDR3 DNA reads TGCGCCAGCAGCTTACTAGCGGGAGAGCGCGAGCAGTACTTC. Amino acid sequence: CASSLLAGEREQYF.

This chain connects TRBV27 to TRBJ1-2, with 7 bases matching TRBD1. Per germline, CDR1 MNHEY and CDR2 SMNVEV (reference sequence). After removal of 4 bases from V and 3 bases from J, the junction contained 8 bases not matched to a gene. This CDR3 comprises 15 residues. The CDR3 bases are TGTGCCAGCAGTTCGTATGGACAGGTTGACTATGGCTACACCTTC. The encoded protein is CASSSYGQVDYGYTF.

The rearrangement links TRBV27 to TRBJ2-5, with 9 bases that match TRBD1. This CDR3 comprises 13 residues. The germline V gene has CDR1 MNHEY and CDR2 SMNVEV (reference sequence). Trimming at V came to 6 bases and at J to 3 bases, leaving 2 bases not matched to a gene. The CDR3 coding sequence is TGTGCCAGCAGGGGGACAGGGAAAGAGACCCAGTACTTC. Residues: CASRGTGKETQYF.

This chain links TRBV5-5 with TRBJ2-1; D is perhaps TRBD2 (6 bases). V was cut by 4 bases and J by 1 base, with 12 bases left in between. Looked up from germline, CDR1 is SGHKS and CDR2 is YYEKEE (reference sequence). CDR3 size: 15 residues. CDR3 sequence reads: CASSQSGDSYNEQFF. The CDR3 DNA reads TGTGCCAGCAGCCAATCGGGGGATTCCTACAATGAGCAGTTCTTC.

The rearrangement joins TRBV4-3 to TRBJ2-2; TRBD2 might be the D (5 bases). The CDR3 contains 14 residues. Deletions cut 1 base from V and 8 bases from J, with 11 bases between. The germline V gene encodes CDR1 LGHNA and CDR2 YSLEER. The CDR3, as DNA: TGCGCCAGCAGCCAAGGTGGGCTAGCTGGGGAGCTGTTTTTT. It yields the protein CASSQGGLAGELFF.

CDR3 residues: CASSWGGRVDTQYF. For the CDR3, the DNA is TGCGCCAGCAGTTGGGGCGGGAGGGTCGATACGCAGTATTTT. This chain uses TRBV5-1 with TRBJ2-3; 9 bases match TRBD2. Per germline, CDR1 SGHRS and CDR2 YFSETQ. After removal of 5 bases from V and 6 bases from J, the junction contained 7 bases not matched to a gene. The CDR3 totals 14 residues.

A remark on this clone: Sequence at one end of the junction differs from germline and may be a read error. The chain is built from TRBV29-1 and TRBJ2-3; the D gene is possibly TRBD1 (5 bases). CDR3 length: 13 amino acids. Germline CDR1 and CDR2: SQVTM and ANQGSEA. The CDR3 here is CSVVFDSTDTQYF. CDR3 nucleotide sequence: TGCAGCGTTGTCTTCGACAGCACGGATACGCAGTATTTT.

This clone was observed a handful of times. This CDR3 is also generated by other DNA sequences in the sample. The rearrangement uses TRBV18 and TRBJ2-5; D unclear. Deletions cut 2 bases from V and 3 bases from J, with 7 bases between. CDR3 size: 13 residues. Germline CDR1 KGHSH, CDR2 LQKENI. In nucleotides, the CDR3 is TGTGCCAGCTCACCAAGGCAGGAAGAGACCCAGTACTTC. Translating it yields CASSPRQEETQYF.

The chain carries TRBV28 and TRBJ1-4; 9 bases are shared with TRBD1. Trimming removed 2 bases from V and 5 bases from J; junction bases left unmatched: 6. The CDR3 covers 16 residues. The V gene's germline CDR1 is MDHEN and CDR2 SYDVKM. CDR3 loop: CASSLGDRGANEKLFF. The CDR3, as DNA: TGTGCCAGCAGTTTAGGCGACAGGGGGGCAAATGAAAAACTGTTTTTT. Variable domain in full (rest from reference TRBV28 and TRBJ1-4): DVKVTQSSRYLVKRTGEKVFLECVQDMDHENMFWYRQDPGLGLRLIYFSYDVKMKEKGDIPEGYSVSREKKERFSLILESASTNQTSMYLCASSLGDRGANEKLFFGSGTQLSVL.

J is TRBJ2-2 and V is TRBV7-8, with TRBD1 matching 9 bases. Germline V lookup: CDR1 SGHVS, CDR2 FQNEAQ. V shed 4 bases, J shed 5 bases, and the junction held 8 bases outside the gene matches. The CDR3 has 16 residues. The CDR3 is CASSSPNRGRTGELFF. The CDR3 DNA reads as TGTGCCAGCAGCTCCCCTAACAGGGGGCGAACCGGGGAGCTGTTTTTT.

The chain uses TRBV6-6 and TRBJ2-1, with D possibly matching TRBD1 (5 bases). Germline lookup yields CDR1 MNHNY and CDR2 SVGAGI (reference sequence). This CDR3 contains 12 residues. Trimming cost V 2 bases and J 8 bases, with 7 bases left between them. As DNA, the CDR3 is TGTGCCAGCAGTTACACAGGCCATGAGCAGTTCTTC. It translates to CASSYTGHEQFF.

The CDR3 loop reads CASSQTSGSVPDTQYF. The CDR3 coding sequence is TGCGCCAGCAGCCAAACCAGCGGGAGTGTCCCAGATACGCAGTATTTT. This chain joins TRBV4-1 and TRBJ2-3; 8 bases match TRBD2. CDR1 is MGHRA, CDR2 YSYEKL, per germline. The CDR3 extends over 16 amino acids. With 2 bases clipped from V and 4 bases from J, the junction kept 8 bases outside the gene matches.

The J gene is TRBJ2-3, the V gene TRBV6-5, with 9 positions matching TRBD2. V lost 6 bases to trimming and J lost 4 bases; unmatched junction nucleotides: 2. This CDR3 is built from 13 residues. Germline V CDR1 and CDR2: MNHEY, SVGAGI. The CDR3 nucleotides read TGTGCCAGCAGCCTAGCGGGGCCAGATACGCAGTATTTT. Protein product: CASSLAGPDTQYF.

This rearrangement joins TRBV2 to TRBJ1-4, with D possibly TRBD1 on 6 matching bases. The CDR3 has 15 residues. V lost 1 base to trimming and J lost 6 bases, with 12 bases between them. The germline gives CDR1 SNHLY, CDR2 FYNNEI. The CDR3: CASSEVGGRDEKLFF. In DNA form, the CDR3 reads TGTGCCAGCAGTGAAGTCGGGGGGCGGGATGAAAAACTGTTTTTT.